The present T cell receptor beta chain was sequenced within a study of lymphopenia after photon versus proton radiotherapy. Study-wide results and limits: Oligoclonal CD8+ Temra expansion after nadir drove photon patients' diversity drop. Authors raise, but do not show, better survival with proton therapy. Under photons, naive T cells and diversity fell while effector/memory populations rose.

This clone was observed once. Its antigen is not identified. The method was immunoSEQ multiplex PCR; TCRdb's version includes in-frame clones alone and lacks a portion of them. Here the sample spans fewer than 50,000 clones, 85% being singletons. Germline V gene data show CDR1 as SGHRS and CDR2 as YFSETQ. This CDR3 is built from 13 residues. V dropped 4 bases and J dropped 8 bases, with 15 bases sitting between them. V and J are TRBV5-1 and TRBJ1-2; no firm D call. The source of this sequence is a man aged 35-49 years with gastric cancer. This material consisted of peripheral blood, taken from a patient treated with photon-based radiotherapy. CDR3 residues: CASSQVVGRGYTF. The CDR3 DNA reads as TGCGCCAGCAGCCAGGTTGTGGGTCGCGGCTACACCTTC. The full variable domain, with the rest looked up from reference TRBV5-1 and TRBJ1-2, is KAGVTQTPRYLIKTRGQQVTLSCSPISGHRSVSWYQQTPGQGLQFLFEYFSETQRNKGNFPGRFSGRQFSNSRSEMNVSTLELGDSALYLCASSQVVGRGYTFGSGTRLTVV.